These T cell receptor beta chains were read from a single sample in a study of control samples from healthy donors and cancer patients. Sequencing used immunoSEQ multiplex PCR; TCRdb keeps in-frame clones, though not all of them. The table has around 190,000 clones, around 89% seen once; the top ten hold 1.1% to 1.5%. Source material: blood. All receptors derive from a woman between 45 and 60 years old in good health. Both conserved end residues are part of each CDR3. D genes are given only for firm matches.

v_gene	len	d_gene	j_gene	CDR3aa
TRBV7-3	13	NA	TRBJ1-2	CASSLGSENGYTF
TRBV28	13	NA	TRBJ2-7	CASNGVDRYEQYF
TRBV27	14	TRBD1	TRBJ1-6	CASSRDRVNSPLHF
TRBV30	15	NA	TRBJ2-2	CAWSGHSTNTGELFF
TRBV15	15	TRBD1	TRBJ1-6	CATSRGGQLNSPLHF
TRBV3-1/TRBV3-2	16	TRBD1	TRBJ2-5	CASSPTPTGGGETQYF
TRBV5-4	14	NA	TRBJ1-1	CASSLDGRGTEAFF
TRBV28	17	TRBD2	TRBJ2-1	CASSLIVRTSGVNEQFF
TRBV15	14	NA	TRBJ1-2	CATSYRASGHGYTF
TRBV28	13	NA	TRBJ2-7	CASSPPSLSEQYF
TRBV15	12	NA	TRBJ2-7	CATSRATGEQYF
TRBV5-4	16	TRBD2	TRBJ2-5	CASSPGLAGGGETQYF
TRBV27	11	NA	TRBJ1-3	CASSWGNTIYF
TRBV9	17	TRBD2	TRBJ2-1	CASSVGLASGGQNEQFF
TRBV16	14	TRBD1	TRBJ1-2	CASSQSTGGSGYTF
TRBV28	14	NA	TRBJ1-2	CASKGGFRGYGYTF
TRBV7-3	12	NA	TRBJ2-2	CASSSGVGELFF
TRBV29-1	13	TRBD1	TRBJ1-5	CSVARDRDQPQHF
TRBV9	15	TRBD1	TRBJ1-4	CASSPGTVSDEKLFF
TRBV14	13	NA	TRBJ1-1	CASSIRRDTEAFF
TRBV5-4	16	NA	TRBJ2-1	CASSLAVGGTYNEQFF
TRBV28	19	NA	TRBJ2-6	CASSLWGLDGGAGANVLTF
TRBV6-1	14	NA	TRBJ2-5	CASSEVGQQETQYF
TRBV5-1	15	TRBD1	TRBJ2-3	CASSLGETGPDTQYF
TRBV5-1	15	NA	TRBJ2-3	CASSLVWERTDTQYF
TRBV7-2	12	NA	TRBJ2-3	CASKQGTDTQYF
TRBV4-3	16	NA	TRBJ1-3	CASSQEQAISGNTIYF
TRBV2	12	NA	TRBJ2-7	CACDTPGGEQYF
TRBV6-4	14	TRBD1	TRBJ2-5	CATRGGRGEETQYF
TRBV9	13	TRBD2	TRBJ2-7	CASSALREGKQYF
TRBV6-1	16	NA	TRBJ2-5	CASSEQWRGSQETQYF
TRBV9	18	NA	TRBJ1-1	CASSVEASHVGEGTEAFF
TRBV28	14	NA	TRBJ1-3	CASSPGTFGNTIYF
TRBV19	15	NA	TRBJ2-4	CASSILQRSGNIQYF
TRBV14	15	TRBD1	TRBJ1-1	CASSQSYRGTTEAFF
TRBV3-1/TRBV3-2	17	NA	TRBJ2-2	CASSQDPHRVAAGELFF
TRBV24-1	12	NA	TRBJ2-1	CATSDLRNEQFF
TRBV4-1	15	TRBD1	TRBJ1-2	CASSPPGTANYGYTF
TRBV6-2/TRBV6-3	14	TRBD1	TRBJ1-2	CASSSTGGLYGYTF
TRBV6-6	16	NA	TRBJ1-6	CASSYSGPVGNSPLHF
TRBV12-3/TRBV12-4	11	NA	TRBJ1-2	CASSSRGGYTF
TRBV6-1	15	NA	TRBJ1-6	CASSELGPGDSPLHF
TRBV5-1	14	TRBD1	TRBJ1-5	CASSWGDRSQPQHF
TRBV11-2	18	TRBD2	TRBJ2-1	CASSLDFGAGVSYNEQFF
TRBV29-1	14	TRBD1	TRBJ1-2	CSVEGTGGENGYTF
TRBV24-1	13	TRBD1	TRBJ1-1	CATKGTGGTEAFF
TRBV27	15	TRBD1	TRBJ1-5	CASSIRQGAGQPQHF
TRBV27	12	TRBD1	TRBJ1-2	CASRGTAYGYTF
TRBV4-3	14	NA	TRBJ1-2	CASSSGRGPYGYTF
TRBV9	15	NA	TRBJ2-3	CASSVVGLSTDTQYF
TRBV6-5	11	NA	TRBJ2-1	CASLWGNEQFF